The present T cell receptor (beta chain) was sequenced within a study of cytomegalovirus exposure and HLA in healthy donors. On the study more broadly: Researchers previously reported finding 117 million unique TCR beta sequences from about 170 million T cells. The study, taken as a whole, reports: What a later analysis showed was that several of the most significant clusters appeared linked to common viral pathogens. Most TCR beta V segments were productive about 87% or about 30% of the time in an earlier analysis. Later work found most CMV-associated TCR beta chains apparently HLA-restricted.

The CDR3 loop spans 15 amino acids. Germline V gives CDR1 MNHEY, CDR2 SMNVEV (reference sequence). The junction had 9 bases not matched to a gene; V was cut back by 5 bases and J by 3 bases. Primers included in the PCR were 60 Vbeta and 13 Jbeta primers. The assay was immunoSEQ multiplex PCR, and TCRdb's table has in-frame clones only and misses some. The repertoire consists of 100,000 to 140,000 clones, with 70% to 80% occurring once and the leading ten covering roughly 2%. Concerning this clone itself: Antigen unknown.

This TCR was recovered from a man younger than 35 in good health and CMV-seronegative. This rearrangement joins TRBV27 to TRBJ1-2; 7 nucleotides line up with TRBD1. The sequenced sample consisted of PBMCs. CDR3 sequence: CASSPRTGLHYGYTF. The CDR3 nucleotides are TGTGCCAGCAGTCCGCGGACAGGCCTCCACTATGGCTACACCTTC.